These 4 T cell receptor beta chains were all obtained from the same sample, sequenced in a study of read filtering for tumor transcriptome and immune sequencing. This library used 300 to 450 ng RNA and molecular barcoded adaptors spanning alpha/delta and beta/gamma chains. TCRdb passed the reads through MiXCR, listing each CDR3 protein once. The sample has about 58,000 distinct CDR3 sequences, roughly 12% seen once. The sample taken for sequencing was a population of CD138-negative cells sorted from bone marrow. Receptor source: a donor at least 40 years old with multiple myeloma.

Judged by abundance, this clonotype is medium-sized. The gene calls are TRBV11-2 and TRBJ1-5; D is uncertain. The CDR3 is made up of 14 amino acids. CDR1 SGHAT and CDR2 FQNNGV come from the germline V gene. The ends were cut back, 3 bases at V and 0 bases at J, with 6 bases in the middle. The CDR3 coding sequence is TGTGCCAGCAGCTTCGCGGATAGCAATCAGCCCCAGCATTTT. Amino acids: CASSFADSNQPQHF.

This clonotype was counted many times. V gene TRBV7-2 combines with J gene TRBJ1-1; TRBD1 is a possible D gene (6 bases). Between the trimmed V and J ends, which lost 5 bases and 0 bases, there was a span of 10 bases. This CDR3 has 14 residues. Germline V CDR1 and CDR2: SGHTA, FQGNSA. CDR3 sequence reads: CASSPQGMNTEAFF. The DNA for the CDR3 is TGTGCCAGCAGCCCGCAGGGGATGAACACTGAAGCTTTCTTT.

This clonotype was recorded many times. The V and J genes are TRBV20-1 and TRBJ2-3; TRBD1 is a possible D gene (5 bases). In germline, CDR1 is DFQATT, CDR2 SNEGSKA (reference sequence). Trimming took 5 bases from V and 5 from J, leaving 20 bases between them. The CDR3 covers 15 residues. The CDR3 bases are TGCAGTGCTGCCCCCAGGGTCGGGCAAGGAGATACGCAGTATTTT. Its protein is CSAAPRVGQGDTQYF.

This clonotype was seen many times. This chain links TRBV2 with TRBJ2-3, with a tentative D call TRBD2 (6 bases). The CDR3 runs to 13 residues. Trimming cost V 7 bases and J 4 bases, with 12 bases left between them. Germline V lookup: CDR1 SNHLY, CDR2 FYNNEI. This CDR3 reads CASTGEVADTQYF. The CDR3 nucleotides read TGTGCCAGCACCGGGGAGGTTGCAGATACGCAGTATTTT.